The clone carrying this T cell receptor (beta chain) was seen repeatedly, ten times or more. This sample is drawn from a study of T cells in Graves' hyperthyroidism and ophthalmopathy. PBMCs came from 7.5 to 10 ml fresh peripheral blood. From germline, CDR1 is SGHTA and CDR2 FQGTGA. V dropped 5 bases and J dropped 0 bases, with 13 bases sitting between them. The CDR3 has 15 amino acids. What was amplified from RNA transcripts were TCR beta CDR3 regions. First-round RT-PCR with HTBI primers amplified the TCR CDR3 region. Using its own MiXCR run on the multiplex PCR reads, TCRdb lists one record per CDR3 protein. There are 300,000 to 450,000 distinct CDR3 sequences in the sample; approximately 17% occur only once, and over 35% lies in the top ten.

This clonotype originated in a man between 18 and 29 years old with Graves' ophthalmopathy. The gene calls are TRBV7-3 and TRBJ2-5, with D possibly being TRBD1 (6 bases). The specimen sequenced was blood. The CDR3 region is CASSLGDTHQETQYF. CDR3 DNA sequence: TGTGCCAGCAGCCTCGGGGACACCCACCAAGAGACCCAGTACTTC.